Following are 21 T cell receptor beta chains from one sample sequenced in a study of blood T cells in healthy people across ages. A second PCR of roughly 6 to 12 cycles used a sample-barcoded 5' primer and a J-beta primer mix. MiXCR, applied by TCRdb to the 5' RACE reads, yields one record per CDR3 protein. This sample yields over a million distinct CDR3 sequences, of which approximately 40% are seen a single time; less than 8% belongs to the top ten. Sequencing input: blood. The receptors here all came from a young woman in good health.

The gene calls are TRBV6-2 or TRBV6-3 and TRBJ2-7; D is possibly TRBD1 (6 bases). The CDR3 loop spans 14 amino acids. Germline CDR1 MNHEY, CDR2 SVGEGT. Trimming left V 6 bases short and J 7 bases short, with 19 bases between. CDR3 in amino acids: CASSPWGPGYEQYF. The CDR3 DNA is TGTGCCAGCAGCCCTTGGGGGCCTGGCTATGAGCAGTACTTC.

This clonotype was seen a single time. The chain employs TRBV6-5 and TRBJ1-4; unclear D gene. This CDR3 is 12 amino acids long. In germline, CDR1 is MNHEY, CDR2 SVGAGI. Trimming pared 6 bases from V and 4 bases from J, leaving 6 bases between. CDR3 nucleotides: TGTGCCAGCAGCCGTATTAATGAAAAACTGTTTTTT. Its translation is CASSRINEKLFF.

The V and J genes are TRBV20-1 and TRBJ2-1, with 10 bases fitting TRBD2. The germline V gene has CDR1 DFQATT and CDR2 SNEGSKA (reference sequence). This CDR3 has 17 residues. V trimming: 7 bases; J trimming: 0 bases; junction bases outside the gene matches: 12. In DNA form, the CDR3 reads TGCAGTGTCCGGGGGATAGCGGGAGGCCTCTCCTACAATGAGCAGTTCTTC. This translates into CSVRGIAGGLSYNEQFF.

This clonotype was counted between two and nine times. This chain links TRBV28 with TRBJ2-1, with 10 bases that match TRBD1. The ends lost 5 bases at V and 5 bases at J; junction bases unmatched: 12. The CDR3 has 17 amino acids. CDR1 and CDR2 from the germline V gene are MDHEN and SYDVKM. The chain's CDR3 is CASSTLPGQGTDNEQFF. CDR3 DNA sequence: TGTGCCAGCAGTACCCTTCCGGGACAGGGGACGGACAATGAGCAGTTCTTC.

This clonotype has more than one count but fewer than ten. The chain employs TRBV7-8 and TRBJ1-2; tentative D call: TRBD1 (5 bases). The CDR3 is made up of 16 amino acids. Trimming stripped 4 bases from V and 3 bases from J, with 18 bases between. The germline gives CDR1 SGHVS, CDR2 FQNEAQ. CDR3 region: CASSYPGGGEYYGYTF. Written as DNA, the CDR3 is TGTGCCAGCAGCTACCCGGGAGGAGGGGAGTACTATGGCTACACCTTC.

In its sample, this clonotype was seen a few times. Here the CDR3 reads CSAQEGVDTQYF. Here the CDR3 DNA reads TGCAGTGCCCAAGAAGGGGTTGATACGCAGTATTTT. The rearrangement links TRBV20-1 to TRBJ2-3; a weak D match, TRBD1 (5 bases). There are 12 residues in the CDR3. Trimming removed 6 bases from V and 6 bases from J, with 13 bases in between. Germline lookup yields CDR1 DFQATT and CDR2 SNEGSKA (reference sequence).

This clonotype was seen only a few times. This chain uses TRBV7-9 with TRBJ2-3; 7 bases match TRBD2. CDR3 length equals 19 residues. Germline CDR1 and CDR2: SEHNR and FQNEAQ (reference sequence). V lost 5 bases and J lost 3; bases outside the gene matches: 20. The CDR3 loop reads CASSPGTIRGPRGTDTQYF. Here the CDR3 DNA reads TGTGCCAGCAGCCCCGGGACTATTCGAGGACCAAGAGGGACAGATACGCAGTATTTT.

The rearrangement uses TRBV29-1 and TRBJ2-5; tentative D call: TRBD2 (5 bases). Between the trimmed V and J ends, which lost 5 bases and 1 base, there was a span of 14 bases. This CDR3 contains 14 residues. CDR1 is SQVTM, CDR2 ANQGSEA, per germline. The CDR3 is CSVWLAGTQETQYF. The CDR3 DNA reads TGCAGCGTTTGGTTGGCGGGCACCCAAGAGACCCAGTACTTC.

This clonotype has just one count. The rearrangement uses TRBV28 and TRBJ1-2; 7 positions agree with TRBD1. V gave up 6 bases and J gave up 2 bases; unmatched junction bases: 6. Germline V gene data show CDR1 as MDHEN and CDR2 as SYDVKM. The CDR3 spans 14 residues. DNA for the CDR3: TGTGCCAGCAGCCACCAGACAGGGAACTATGGCTACACCTTC. Translating it yields CASSHQTGNYGYTF.

The chain combines TRBV6-1 with TRBJ2-1, with D perhaps TRBD1 (6 bases). Germline CDR1 reads MNHNS; CDR2 reads SASEGT. The CDR3 loop spans 16 amino acids. Trimming took 6 bases from V and 5 from J, leaving 20 bases between them. In nucleotides, the CDR3 is TGTGCCAGCAGGGCCCTCGTGGGGGACATCAACAATGAGCAGTTCTTC. Its protein product is CASRALVGDINNEQFF.

The CDR3 loop reads CASSVHPGTGHTGELFF. The CDR3 bases are TGTGCCAGCAGTGTCCACCCCGGGACAGGGCACACCGGGGAGCTGTTTTTT. The J gene is TRBJ2-2, the V gene TRBV6-1; 9 bases are shared with TRBD1. Per germline, CDR1 MNHNS and CDR2 SASEGT. V trimming: 4 bases; J trimming: 3 bases; junction bases outside the gene matches: 9. The CDR3 runs to 17 residues.

The chain recombines TRBV20-1 with TRBJ1-5; no clear D gene. The germline V gene has CDR1 DFQATT and CDR2 SNEGSKA (reference sequence). There are 13 residues in the CDR3. The V gene lost 0 bases and the J gene lost 2 bases, with 5 bases spanning the gap. CDR3 amino acids: CSARDGGNQPQHF. CDR3 DNA: TGCAGTGCTAGAGATGGGGGCAATCAGCCCCAGCATTTT.

This clonotype was recorded many times. The gene calls are TRBV28 and TRBJ2-7; weak D call: TRBD2 (6 bases). Germline values: CDR1 MDHEN, CDR2 SYDVKM. The CDR3 contains 13 residues. Trimming cost V 5 bases and J 5 bases, with 13 bases left between them. DNA of the CDR3: TGTGCCAGCAGTCCCGGAGGGGCCAACGAGCAGTACTTC. Translation: CASSPGGANEQYF.

The chain couples TRBV21-1 to TRBJ2-7; the D segment call TRBD2 is taken from the table without a DNA check. TRBV21-1 is listed as a pseudogene. The CDR3 is made up of 14 amino acids. CDR3 nucleotides: TGTGCCAGCCTAGGCGGGAGGGCCGAGTACGAGCAGTACTTC. Its protein is CASLGGRAEYEQYF.

Of note for this clonotype: A much larger clone differs from this one at a single base, so this may be a read error. V usage is TRBV7-2 and J usage is TRBJ2-7; perhaps TRBD1 as D (6 bases). The CDR3 loop spans 13 amino acids. Germline loops: CDR1 SGHTA, CDR2 FQGNSA. The V end was cut by 5 bases, the J end by 7 bases, with 15 bases between. The CDR3 bases are TGTGCCAGCAGCCTCTCGGACAGTCATGAGCAGTACTTC. Protein: CASSLSDSHEQYF.

The genes are TRBV2 and TRBJ2-3, with D perhaps matching TRBD1 (6 bases). The CDR3 is 18 amino acids. V gave up 6 bases and J gave up 1 base, with 23 bases separating them. Per germline, CDR1 SNHLY and CDR2 FYNNEI. DNA for the CDR3: TGTGCCAGCAGCGAATGGATAAGGGACACCTGGGGCACAGATACGCAGTATTTT. Its translation is CASSEWIRDTWGTDTQYF.

At least ten counts were recorded for this clonotype. The junction departs from germline at one end; a sequencing error may be responsible. The V call is TRBV7-3, the J call TRBJ1-1; tentatively, D is TRBD1 (5 bases). From germline, CDR1 is SGHTA and CDR2 FQGTGA. CDR3 length equals 13 residues. CDR3 nucleotides: TGCGCCAGCAGCCCGGGGGGGAGCACTGAAGCTTTCTTT. Encoded protein: CASSPGGSTEAFF.

The genes are TRBV7-2 and TRBJ2-5; D perhaps matches TRBD2 (5 bases). V dropped 5 bases and J dropped 11 bases, with 21 bases sitting between them. CDR1 is SGHTA and CDR2 is FQGNSA in the germline V gene. This CDR3 contains 14 residues. The CDR3 region has the DNA TGTGCCAGCAGCCCCCTCGGAGGCAGGAATGAGCAGTACTTC. It yields the protein CASSPLGGRNEQYF. Combining the CDR3 with reference TRBV7-2 and TRBJ2-5 gives the whole variable domain GAGVSQSPSNKVTEKGKDVELRCDPISGHTALYWYRQSLGQGLEFLIYFQGNSAPDKSGLPSDRFSAERTGGSVSTLTIQRTQQEDSAVYLCASSPLGGRNEQYFGPGTRLLVL.

This chain links TRBV4-1 with TRBJ1-2; D remains ambiguous. Deletions cut 1 base from V and 4 bases from J, with 16 bases between. This CDR3 comprises 16 residues. The germline V gene encodes CDR1 MGHRA and CDR2 YSYEKL. CDR3 nucleotides: TGCGCCAGCAGCCAAGTCAAAGGGAGATTGAGCTATGGCTACACCTTC. Amino acids: CASSQVKGRLSYGYTF.

The V call is TRBV10-2, the J call TRBJ2-3, with unresolved D. The CDR3 extends over 13 amino acids. Germline loops: CDR1 WSHSY, CDR2 SAAADI. Trimming pared 2 bases from V and 2 bases from J, leaving 5 bases between. The CDR3 coding sequence is TGCGCCAGCAGTGAGGTAACCACAGATACGCAGTATTTT. Amino acids: CASSEVTTDTQYF.

The rearrangement uses TRBV9 and TRBJ2-1; TRBD2 matches at 10 bases. The CDR3 has 16 residues. V lost 0 bases, J lost 3 bases, and 3 bases stayed unmatched. The germline gives CDR1 SGDLS, CDR2 YYNGEE. CDR3 DNA: TGTGCCAGCAGCGTAGTTTCTAGCGGGAGCTACAATGAGCAGTTCTTC. This gives the protein CASSVVSSGSYNEQFF.